The 16 T cell receptor beta chains presented below share a single source sample, sequenced in a study of control samples from healthy donors and cancer patients. Sequencing used immunoSEQ multiplex PCR; TCRdb keeps in-frame clones, though not all of them. The sample records some 65,000 clones, over 65% being singletons. Material: PBMCs. The receptors derive from a woman aged 45-65 years with lung cancer.

The DNA for the CDR3 is TGTGCCAGCAGCCTTGATCGGAATCAGCCCCAGCATTTT. Its protein is CASSLDRNQPQHF. This rearrangement joins TRBV7-9 to TRBJ1-5, with D uncertain. CDR3 length: 13 residues. CDR1 is SEHNR, CDR2 FQNEAQ, per germline (reference sequence). Deletions cut 5 bases from V and 4 bases from J, with 9 bases between.

The genes are TRBV7-9 and TRBJ2-5; D is possibly TRBD1 (6 bases). CDR3 length: 12 amino acids. CDR1 is SEHNR and CDR2 is FQNEAQ in the germline V gene (reference sequence). Trimming removed 1 base at V and 8 bases at J, with 8 bases between. The CDR3 nucleotides read TGTGCCAGCAGCTTAGAAGGGGGAACCCAGTACTTC. Protein: CASSLEGGTQYF.

Notes on this clone: At the DNA level, this CDR3 is encoded by other sequences in the same sample as well. The chain carries TRBV7-9 and TRBJ1-1; 9 nucleotides agree with TRBD1. With 3 bases clipped from V and 5 bases from J, the junction kept 4 bases outside the gene matches. Per the germline V gene, CDR1 is SEHNR and CDR2 is FQNEAQ (reference sequence). CDR3 length equals 14 residues. CDR3 sequence: CASSLTGGETEAFF. DNA for the CDR3: TGTGCCAGCAGCTTGACAGGGGGGGAGACTGAAGCTTTCTTT.

V gene TRBV5-5 combines with J gene TRBJ1-1; possible D gene TRBD1, 5 bases. Germline CDR1 reads SGHKS; CDR2 reads YYEKEE (reference sequence). V was pared by 0 bases and J by 3 bases, with 12 bases between. The CDR3 is 15 amino acids. DNA for the CDR3: TGTGCCAGCAGCTTGGATTGGGGACGAGACACTGAAGCTTTCTTT. It is translated as CASSLDWGRDTEAFF.

The DNA for the CDR3 is TGTGCCACCAGTGATTCCGGGACTCAAAACAAGCAGTATTTT. It yields the protein CATSDSGTQNKQYF. The gene calls are TRBV24-1 and TRBJ2-3, with D perhaps TRBD2 (6 bases). The V end was cut by 2 bases, the J end by 11 bases, with 16 bases between. CDR3 length equals 14 residues. CDR1 and CDR2 from the germline V gene are KGHDR and SFDVKD.

CDR3 bases: TGTGCCAGCAGCGTAGAGGGTCAGGGGAATTCACCCCTCCACTTT. This translates into CASSVEGQGNSPLHF. The rearrangement links TRBV9 to TRBJ1-6; possibly TRBD1 for D (6 bases). V was cut by 0 bases and J by 7 bases, with 11 bases left in between. The CDR3 runs 15 residues. CDR1 is SGDLS and CDR2 is YYNGEE in the germline V gene. Full variable domain (missing parts from reference TRBV9 and TRBJ1-6): DSGVTQTPKHLITATGQRVTLRCSPRSGDLSVYWYQQSLDQGLQFLIQYYNGEERAKGNILERFSAQQFPDLHSELNLSSLELGDSALYFCASSVEGQGNSPLHFGNGTRLTVT.

Here the CDR3 reads CASSFPGTEAFF. CDR3 bases: TGTGCCAGCTCCTTTCCCGGGACTGAAGCTTTCTTT. The chain carries TRBV18 and TRBJ1-1; D gene ambiguous. V dropped 6 bases and J dropped 5 bases, with 10 bases sitting between them. Germline CDR1 KGHSH, CDR2 LQKENI. The CDR3 totals 12 residues.

The chain joins TRBV27 to TRBJ1-5; D gene unclear. Germline values: CDR1 MNHEY, CDR2 SMNVEV (reference sequence). The V and J ends lost 6 bases and 0 bases respectively, with 15 bases between them. CDR3 length: 16 residues. The CDR3 coding sequence is TGTGCCAGCAGAAGAGGGTCTTCATATAGCAATCAGCCCCAGCATTTT. It codes for CASRRGSSYSNQPQHF.

The J gene is TRBJ2-1, the V gene TRBV27; 7 bases match TRBD2. Unmatched junction bases numbered 6, after V lost 4 bases and J lost 9 bases. The CDR3 has 13 residues. Germline lookup yields CDR1 MNHEY and CDR2 SMNVEV (reference sequence). DNA for the CDR3: TGTGCCAGCAGTTGGGGGGGAGCGAGTGAGCAGTTCTTC. Translated: CASSWGGASEQFF.

Note on this clone: Germline is not matched at one junction end, which may reflect a read error. J is TRBJ1-5 and V is TRBV24-1; no firm D call. CDR3 length: 12 residues. Germline CDR1 and CDR2: KGHDR and SFDVKD. The CDR3 reads CAISGENQPQHF. The CDR3 nucleotides are TGTGCCATCAGTGGAGAAAATCAGCCCCAGCATTTT.

The V gene is TRBV2, the J gene TRBJ1-2; a possible D gene is TRBD1 (6 bases). Germline values: CDR1 SNHLY, CDR2 FYNNEI. This CDR3 has 15 residues. Trimming pared 7 bases from V and 4 bases from J, leaving 19 bases between. The CDR3 nucleotides read TGTGCCAGCATTCGGACAGCCCAAACCTCCTATGGCTACACCTTC. As protein: CASIRTAQTSYGYTF.

The chain recombines TRBV5-6 with TRBJ1-2, with 7 bases that match TRBD1. J was trimmed by 8 bases and V by 4 bases; bases with no gene match: 11. The V gene's germline CDR1 is SGHDT and CDR2 YYEEEE. The CDR3 length is 14 residues. The CDR3 is CASSERQGAWGYTF. As DNA, the CDR3 is TGTGCCAGCAGCGAAAGACAGGGTGCATGGGGCTACACCTTC.

The V and J genes are TRBV5-5 and TRBJ1-5; D is unresolved. CDR1 is SGHKS, CDR2 YYEKEE, per germline (reference sequence). Trimming pared 4 bases from V and 3 bases from J, leaving 8 bases between. CDR3 length: 13 amino acids. This CDR3 reads CASSDDTNQPQHF. CDR3 bases: TGTGCCAGCAGCGATGACACCAATCAGCCCCAGCATTTT.

V and J are TRBV13 and TRBJ1-1; a possible D gene is TRBD1 (6 bases). Germline V gives CDR1 PRHDT, CDR2 FYEKMQ (reference sequence). CDR3 size: 15 residues. V lost 5 bases and J lost 1, with 14 bases in between. The CDR3 nucleotides are TGTGCCAGCAGCCCCCTGGGGGGCCCGAACACTGAAGCTTTCTTT. The encoded protein is CASSPLGGPNTEAFF.

This rearrangement joins TRBV29-1 to TRBJ2-7; 9 bases match TRBD1. The CDR3 has 12 residues. Germline V gives CDR1 SQVTM, CDR2 ANQGSEA. With 8 bases clipped from V and 5 bases from J, the junction kept 7 bases outside the gene matches. DNA of the CDR3: TGCAGCACCTTGGACAGGGGCCACGAGCAGTACTTC. This encodes CSTLDRGHEQYF.

The rearrangement joins TRBV2 to TRBJ1-1; D unclear. The CDR3 consists of 13 residues. Trimming took 1 base from V and 0 from J, leaving 3 bases between them. Germline CDR1 SNHLY, CDR2 FYNNEI. The CDR3 bases are TGTGCCAGCAGTGAAGGCCTGAACACTGAAGCTTTCTTT. Translating gives CASSEGLNTEAFF.